Each of the 19 T cell receptor beta chains below was sequenced from the same sample in a study of beta chain features in type 1 diabetes. Of the isolated RNA, all was reverse transcribed, and so the sequenced material was expressed TCRB transcripts. Sequencing used immunoSEQ multiplex PCR; TCRdb keeps in-frame clones, though not all of them. This table holds over 500,000 clones, 15% to 18% found once. The specimen sequenced was naive CD4+ T cells from blood. These receptors all stem from a man aged 18 to 30 in good health.

The genes are TRBV14 and TRBJ2-5, with 13 bases identical to TRBD2. The CDR3 runs to 16 residues. J was trimmed by 5 bases and V by 4 bases; bases with no gene match: 7. Germline CDR1 SGHDN, CDR2 FVKESK. The CDR3 here is CASSPKGLAGRETQYF. DNA of the CDR3: TGTGCCAGCAGCCCCAAGGGACTAGCGGGAAGGGAGACCCAGTACTTC.

There are a few counts of this clone. This sequence joins TRBV4-3 and TRBJ1-1; D not resolved. Germline CDR1 and CDR2: LGHNA and YSLEER. This CDR3 has 13 amino acids. Deletions cut 0 bases from V and 5 bases from J, with 7 bases between. CDR3 sequence reads: CASSQDLMTEAFF. The CDR3 DNA is TGCGCCAGCAGCCAAGATTTAATGACTGAAGCTTTCTTT.

This clone showed up just a few times. This specimen includes other DNA sequences encoding the same CDR3. V is TRBV7-2 and J is TRBJ2-7, with no clear D. In germline, CDR1 is SGHTA, CDR2 FQGNSA. Trimming removed 3 bases at V and 4 bases at J, with 4 bases between. CDR3 length equals 11 residues. The CDR3: CASSFAYEQYF. In DNA form, the CDR3 reads TGTGCCAGCAGCTTCGCTTACGAGCAGTACTTC.

The rearrangement joins TRBV28 to TRBJ2-7, with 7 positions matching TRBD1. CDR3 length: 15 amino acids. V trimming: 6 bases; J trimming: 2 bases; junction bases outside the gene matches: 10. Germline CDR1 reads MDHEN; CDR2 reads SYDVKM. The CDR3 spells CASSTTGSATYEQYF. The CDR3 DNA reads as TGTGCCAGCAGCACGACAGGGTCTGCAACCTACGAGCAGTACTTC.

The sample holds a few counts of this clone. The V and J genes are TRBV5-1 and TRBJ1-1, with D unresolved. The CDR3 is made up of 13 amino acids. In germline, CDR1 is SGHRS, CDR2 YFSETQ. Trimming took off 2 bases at V and 3 bases at J, with 8 bases between the two ends. CDR3 nucleotide sequence: TGCGCCAGCAGCTTTAAGCTGGACACTGAAGCTTTCTTT. It yields the protein CASSFKLDTEAFF.

This clone was picked up a small number of times. V gene TRBV14 combines with J gene TRBJ2-1, with TRBD1 matching 8 bases. The germline V gene has CDR1 SGHDN and CDR2 FVKESK. V lost 4 bases to trimming and J lost 10 bases; unmatched junction nucleotides: 21. The CDR3 spans 18 residues. CDR3 nucleotides: TGTGCCAGCAGCCCCTTATCCCTTTGGGTGACAGGGGAGTTGGAGCAGTTCTTC. Its protein is CASSPLSLWVTGELEQFF.

This clone was observed a handful of times. The chain joins TRBV7-3 to TRBJ2-1; unclear D gene. In germline, CDR1 is SGHTA, CDR2 FQGTGA. Trimming shortened V by 2 bases and J by 6 bases, and 8 bases separated the two germline ends. The CDR3 runs to 13 residues. CDR3 coding DNA: TGTGCCAGCAGCTTAGATGTGGGCAATGAGCAGTTCTTC. Its translation: CASSLDVGNEQFF.

The sample holds a few counts of this clone. The gene calls are TRBV4-2 and TRBJ2-3; no reliable D call. Germline lookup yields CDR1 LGHNA and CDR2 YNFKEQ. The CDR3 extends over 12 amino acids. V lost 5 bases to trimming and J lost 6 bases, with 9 bases between them. The CDR3 sequence is CASSLAQDTQYF. CDR3 nucleotides: TGTGCCAGCAGCTTGGCGCAGGATACGCAGTATTTT.

A remark on this clone: Sequence at one end of the junction differs from germline and may be a read error. The gene calls are TRBV6-6 and TRBJ1-6; D uncertain. Germline CDR1 is MNHNY and CDR2 is SVGAGI (reference sequence). The length of the CDR3 is 13 residues. CDR3 coding DNA: TGTGCCGGCAGCGGAGCCGAAGCCTCACCCCTCCACTTT. This encodes CAGSGAEASPLHF.

The chain uses TRBV28 and TRBJ1-1; D is uncertain. Germline-derived CDR1 and CDR2 are MDHEN and SYDVKM. With 4 bases removed from V and 0 bases from J, the gap between germline ends came to 12 bases. The CDR3 spans 15 residues. CDR3 residues: CASSYPVAMNTEAFF. CDR3 in DNA: TGTGCCAGCAGTTACCCGGTGGCCATGAACACTGAAGCTTTCTTT.

This clone showed up just a few times. The rearrangement links TRBV21-1 to TRBJ1-5; the D call of TRBD1 is as the table states it, not checked on the DNA. TRBV21-1 is designated a pseudogene. This CDR3 region has 17 residues. In DNA form, the CDR3 reads TGTGCCAGCAGCAAAAGGGGAGACGGACAGAACAATCAGCCCCAGCATTTT. Protein product: CASSKRGDGQNNQPQHF.

The chain employs TRBV7-3 and TRBJ2-7; D gene unclear. Trimming took off 5 bases at V and 3 bases at J, with 17 bases between the two ends. Germline V gives CDR1 SGHTA, CDR2 FQGTGA. The length of the CDR3 is 15 residues. CDR3 DNA: TGTGCCAGCAGCCGCACGGCGCAACCTCTCTACGAGCAGTACTTC. It specifies CASSRTAQPLYEQYF. The variable domain in full, with the rest retrieved from reference TRBV7-3 and TRBJ2-7, is GAGVSQTPSNKVTEKGKYVELRCDPISGHTALYWYRQSLGQGPEFLIYFQGTGAADDSGLPNDRFFAVRPEGSVSTLKIQRTERGDSAVYLCASSRTAQPLYEQYFGPGTRLTVT.

The chain employs TRBV7-2 and TRBJ1-5, with TRBD1 identical over 8 bases. V lost 6 bases to trimming and J lost 4 bases; unmatched junction nucleotides: 8. In germline, CDR1 is SGHTA, CDR2 FQGNSA. The CDR3 is 15 amino acids. This CDR3 reads CASRRGTGDNQPQHF. The CDR3 DNA reads TGTGCCAGCAGACGAGGGACAGGAGATAATCAGCCCCAGCATTTT.

This chain links TRBV19 with TRBJ1-1, with D perhaps matching TRBD1 (6 bases). The CDR3 covers 16 residues. Germline V lookup: CDR1 LNHDA, CDR2 SQIVND (reference sequence). V was clipped by 4 bases and J by 0 bases, with 15 bases between them. This CDR3 is CASSSVRGRVNTEAFF. CDR3 DNA sequence: TGTGCCAGTAGTAGTGTACGGGGGCGGGTGAACACTGAAGCTTTCTTT. Complete variable domain (other parts from reference TRBV19 and TRBJ1-1): DGGITQSPKYLFRKEGQNVTLSCEQNLNHDAMYWYRQDPGQGLRLIYYSQIVNDFQKGDIAEGYSVSREKKESFPLTVTSAQKNPTAFYLCASSSVRGRVNTEAFFGQGTRLTVV.

This clone appeared a few times. V and J are TRBV25-1 and TRBJ1-1; perhaps TRBD1 as D (5 bases). This CDR3 contains 15 residues. Trimming pared 2 bases from V and 0 bases from J, leaving 10 bases between. The germline gives CDR1 MGHDK, CDR2 SYGVNS. The CDR3 is CASSERGGMNTEAFF. The DNA for the CDR3 is TGTGCCAGCAGTGAAAGGGGAGGGATGAACACTGAAGCTTTCTTT.

This clone was counted only a few times. The genes are TRBV10-3 and TRBJ1-1, with D possibly matching TRBD1 (6 bases). The V gene's germline CDR1 is ENHRY and CDR2 SYGVKD. The ends were cut back, 10 bases at V and 8 bases at J, with 17 bases in the middle. CDR3 length: 12 residues. The DNA of the CDR3 is TGTGCCACCAAAGTATTTGGGACAGAAGCTTTCTTT. Its translation: CATKVFGTEAFF.

V usage is TRBV15 and J usage is TRBJ2-1; possibly TRBD1 for D (6 bases). The CDR3 is made up of 15 amino acids. V lost 2 bases and J lost 0, with 8 bases in between. Germline CDR1 is LNHNV and CDR2 is YYDKDF (reference sequence). The CDR3 sequence is CATSRTGSSYNEQFF. The CDR3 bases are TGTGCCACCAGCAGAACAGGGAGCTCCTACAATGAGCAGTTCTTC.

This clone was counted between two and nine times. In nucleotides, the CDR3 is TGTGCCAGCAGCCGCCTTACACAGGGGCCCTACGAGCAGTACTTC. The encoded protein is CASSRLTQGPYEQYF. V is TRBV7-2 and J is TRBJ2-7, with 7 bases identical to TRBD1. The germline V gene encodes CDR1 SGHTA and CDR2 FQGNSA. The CDR3 runs 15 residues. The trim removed 5 bases at V and 2 bases at J, leaving 9 bases unmatched.

This chain uses TRBV6-1 with TRBJ2-5, with D perhaps matching TRBD1 (5 bases). With 6 bases removed from V and 5 bases from J, the gap between germline ends came to 13 bases. CDR3 size: 13 residues. In germline, CDR1 is MNHNS, CDR2 SASEGT. The CDR3 reads CASSQGAHETQYF. Written as DNA, the CDR3 is TGTGCCAGCAGCCAAGGGGCTCACGAGACCCAGTACTTC.